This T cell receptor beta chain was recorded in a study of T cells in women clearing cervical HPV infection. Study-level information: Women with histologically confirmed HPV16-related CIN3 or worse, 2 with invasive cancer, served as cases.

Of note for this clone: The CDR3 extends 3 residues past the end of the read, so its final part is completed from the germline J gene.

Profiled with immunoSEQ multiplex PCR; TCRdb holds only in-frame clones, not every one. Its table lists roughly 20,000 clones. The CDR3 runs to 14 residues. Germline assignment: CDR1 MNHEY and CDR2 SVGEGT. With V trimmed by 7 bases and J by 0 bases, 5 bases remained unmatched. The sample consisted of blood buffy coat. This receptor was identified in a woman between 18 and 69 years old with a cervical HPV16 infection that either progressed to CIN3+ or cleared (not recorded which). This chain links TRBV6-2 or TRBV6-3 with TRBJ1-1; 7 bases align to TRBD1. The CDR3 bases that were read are TGTGCCAGCAATTTCGGACAGGTGAACACTGAA. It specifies CASNFGQVNTE. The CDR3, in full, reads CASNFGQVNTEAFF.